This T cell receptor beta chain was observed in a study of blood T cell repertoires in COVID-19. Generated by immunoSEQ multiplex PCR, the TCRdb table keeps only in-frame clones and is missing some. This sample has about 480,000 clones, with roughly 88% found just once. The CDR3 sequence is 14 residues long. Germline V gene data show CDR1 as SQVTM and CDR2 as ANQGSEA. The J segment lost 0 bases and the V segment lost 6 bases, leaving 1 base of the junction unmatched. The sample consisted of PBMCs or T cells enriched from blood (not recorded which). The source of this sequence is a woman aged 40 to 50 who had recovered from COVID-19. V gene TRBV29-1 combines with J gene TRBJ2-2; 10 bases are a match to TRBD1. The CDR3 coding sequence is TGCAGCGTCGACAGGGGGCCGAACACCGGGGAGCTGTTTTTT. It yields the protein CSVDRGPNTGELFF.